Following are 10 T cell receptor beta chains from one sample sequenced in a study of blood T cells in healthy people across ages. Using a J-beta primer mix together with a sample-barcoded 5' primer, a second PCR was run for roughly 6 to 12 cycles. Each CDR3 protein is one row after TCRdb ran MiXCR on the 5' RACE reads. The table lists under 2,000,000 distinct CDR3 sequences, about 50% of them singletons. The sequencing input was blood. These receptors were taken from a woman aged 40 to 50 in good health.

This clonotype was observed a single time. The chain employs TRBV7-2 and TRBJ1-2, with D tentatively TRBD1 (5 bases). The CDR3 runs 14 residues. The V gene's germline CDR1 is SGHTA and CDR2 FQGNSA. The germline V and J ends were trimmed by 1 base and 9 bases, with 15 bases remaining between them. DNA of the CDR3: TGTGCCAGCAGCTTAGGGGCCGGGGGTCGGAGCTACACCTTC. Amino acids: CASSLGAGGRSYTF.

CDR3 in DNA: TGTGCCAGCAGTTACGGGTCAGGCACTGAAGCTTTCTTT. Translated, it gives CASSYGSGTEAFF. The V call is TRBV6-6, the J call TRBJ1-1; D is undetermined. V lost 2 bases, J lost 4 bases, and 8 bases lay in between. The CDR3 is 13 amino acids. Germline values: CDR1 MNHNY, CDR2 SVGAGI (reference sequence).

This clonotype was counted only a few times. This rearrangement joins TRBV9 to TRBJ1-2, with a weak D call TRBD1 (5 bases). The CDR3 contains 15 residues. V was cut by 1 base and J by 1 base, with 11 bases left in between. Germline V gives CDR1 SGDLS, CDR2 YYNGEE. In DNA, the CDR3 is TGTGCCAGCAGCGTACAGCAGGGCGGTAACTATGGCTACACCTTC. Translating it yields CASSVQQGGNYGYTF.

There are a few counts of this clonotype. The J gene is TRBJ1-2, the V gene TRBV9; weak D call: TRBD1 (6 bases). V was cut by 6 bases and J by 6 bases, with 12 bases left in between. The germline gives CDR1 SGDLS, CDR2 YYNGEE. The CDR3 loop spans 12 amino acids. The CDR3 spells CASKRRTDGYTF. The CDR3 DNA is TGTGCCAGCAAGCGTAGGACAGATGGCTACACCTTC.

J is TRBJ2-3 and V is TRBV27; TRBD1 might be the D (6 bases). V lost 6 bases to trimming and J lost 4 bases, with 11 bases between them. CDR3 size: 13 residues. Per germline, CDR1 MNHEY and CDR2 SMNVEV (reference sequence). CDR3 region: CASRKQGSDTQYF. The CDR3 nucleotides read TGTGCCAGCAGAAAACAGGGATCAGATACGCAGTATTTT.

This clonotype was detected only a few times. J is TRBJ2-1 and V is TRBV13; D remains ambiguous. The CDR3 is 11 residues long. Germline V gene lookup returns CDR1 PRHDT and CDR2 FYEKMQ (reference sequence). V was pared by 5 bases and J by 7 bases, with 6 bases between. In DNA, the CDR3 is TGTGCCAGCAGCATCCGAAATGAGCAGTTCTTC. This codes for CASSIRNEQFF.

This chain joins TRBV28 and TRBJ1-6; D not certain. Germline V gene sequence: CDR1 MDHEN, CDR2 SYDVKM. V gave up 5 bases and J gave up 4 bases, with 15 bases separating them. CDR3 length equals 16 residues. Here the CDR3 DNA reads TGTGCCAGCAGTACCGGTACGGGAGGTTATAATTCACCCCTCCACTTT. It is translated as CASSTGTGGYNSPLHF.

The CDR3 loop reads CASTPRRTVSYYGYTF. In nucleotides, the CDR3 is TGTGCCAGCACCCCACGGAGGACAGTCTCTTACTATGGCTACACCTTC. The chain has TRBV6-6 and TRBJ1-2; TRBD1 is a possible D gene (6 bases). The germline V gene has CDR1 MNHNY and CDR2 SVGAGI (reference sequence). CDR3 length equals 16 residues. Trimming cost V 7 bases and J 3 bases, with 21 bases left between them.

This chain connects TRBV4-3 to TRBJ2-3, with TRBD1 matching 9 bases. Germline trimming cut 2 bases from V and 3 bases from J; bases unmatched to any gene: 9. There are 17 residues in the CDR3. Germline CDR1 reads LGHNA; CDR2 reads YSLEER. CDR3 sequence: CASSQNPGQGRTDTQYF. The CDR3 nucleotides read TGCGCCAGCAGCCAAAACCCGGGACAGGGCAGGACAGATACGCAGTATTTT.

CDR3 sequence: CASSFPGGGSYGYTF. In DNA, the CDR3 is TGTGCCAGCAGTTTCCCGGGGGGTGGAAGCTATGGCTACACCTTC. The rearrangement links TRBV6-5 to TRBJ1-2; possibly TRBD1 for D (5 bases). V lost 4 bases and J lost 4, with 16 bases in between. Per germline, CDR1 MNHEY and CDR2 SVGAGI. The CDR3 consists of 15 residues.